A selection of T cell receptor beta chains follows, all from one sample in a study of blood T cell repertoires in COVID-19. Measured with immunoSEQ multiplex PCR; TCRdb has only the in-frame clones, and not every one. The sample lists roughly 51,000 clones, roughly nine tenths occurring once. Sequenced material: peripheral blood. Receptors were obtained from a man in his 70s with acute or convalescent COVID-19. The CDR3 runs from the conserved cysteine through the conserved F or W. Fields, in order: clone size, CDR3 length, J gene, D gene, V gene, CDR3 DNA, CDR3 protein. The D gene is left open where the match is weak. Not all rows give a size; the values are once, few, many and, for expanded clones, a class.

abundance: .
len: 14
j_gene: TRBJ1-2
d_gene: TRBD1
v_gene: TRBV4-1
CDR3nt: TGCGCCAGCAGCCCGACAGGGGAAGACTATGGCTACACCTTC
CDR3aa: CASSPTGEDYGYTF

abundance: .
len: 14
j_gene: TRBJ2-7
d_gene: TRBD1
v_gene: TRBV30
CDR3nt: TGTGCCTGGAGTGTAACAGGGGGCTCGGTCGAGCAGTACTTC
CDR3aa: CAWSVTGGSVEQYF

abundance: .
len: 14
j_gene: TRBJ2-7
d_gene: .
v_gene: TRBV9
CDR3nt: TGTGCCAGCAGCGTAGCCCCGGGACACTACGAGCAGTACTTC
CDR3aa: CASSVAPGHYEQYF

abundance: .
len: 15
j_gene: TRBJ2-5
d_gene: .
v_gene: TRBV6-2/TRBV6-3
CDR3nt: TGTGCCAGCAGTCGGCCGGGGGTGCCTCGGGAGACCCAGTACTTC
CDR3aa: CASSRPGVPRETQYF

abundance: .
len: 15
j_gene: TRBJ1-6
d_gene: .
v_gene: TRBV7-2
CDR3nt: TGTGCCAGCAGCTTATGGACAGAGTATAATTCACCCCTCCACTTT
CDR3aa: CASSLWTEYNSPLHF

abundance: .
len: 17
j_gene: TRBJ1-1
d_gene: .
v_gene: TRBV14
CDR3nt: TGTGCCAGCAGCCAAGTGGGGATAGGGGTGGGGAACACTGAAGCTTTCTTT
CDR3aa: CASSQVGIGVGNTEAFF

abundance: .
len: 14
j_gene: TRBJ1-5
d_gene: .
v_gene: TRBV30
CDR3nt: TGTGCCTGGGCCGGAGTTAATAGCAATCAGCCCCAGCATTTT
CDR3aa: CAWAGVNSNQPQHF

abundance: .
len: 13
j_gene: TRBJ1-5
d_gene: .
v_gene: TRBV18
CDR3nt: TGTGCCAGCTCAGGGGGGAGCAATCAGCCCCAGCATTTT
CDR3aa: CASSGGSNQPQHF

abundance: .
len: 13
j_gene: TRBJ2-7
d_gene: .
v_gene: TRBV7-8
CDR3nt: TGTGCCAGCAGCTTATACGGCTCCTACGAGCAGTACTTC
CDR3aa: CASSLYGSYEQYF

abundance: .
len: 15
j_gene: TRBJ2-1
d_gene: .
v_gene: TRBV5-4
CDR3nt: TGTGCCAGCAGCTTGCCAGGGACGGGGGTCAATGAGCAGTTCTTC
CDR3aa: CASSLPGTGVNEQFF

abundance: .
len: 15
j_gene: TRBJ1-6
d_gene: TRBD1
v_gene: TRBV5-1
CDR3nt: TGCGCCAGCAGCTCCGGGACAGATTATAATTCACCCCTCCACTTT
CDR3aa: CASSSGTDYNSPLHF

abundance: .
len: 14
j_gene: TRBJ1-6
d_gene: TRBD1
v_gene: TRBV7-2
CDR3nt: TGTGCCAGCAGCTACAGGGGAGGTAATTCACCCCTCCACTTT
CDR3aa: CASSYRGGNSPLHF

abundance: .
len: 17
j_gene: TRBJ2-1
d_gene: TRBD2
v_gene: TRBV10-2
CDR3nt: TGCGCCAGCAGTGATAGGGCTAGCGGGGGGTCCTACAATGAGCAGTTCTTC
CDR3aa: CASSDRASGGSYNEQFF

abundance: .
len: 16
j_gene: TRBJ2-7
d_gene: .
v_gene: TRBV21-1
CDR3nt: TGTGCCAGCAGCAAATCCCGTCGAGTCAGGGGCTACGAGCAGTACTTC
CDR3aa: CASSKSRRVRGYEQYF

abundance: .
len: 13
j_gene: TRBJ2-7
d_gene: TRBD1
v_gene: TRBV2
CDR3nt: TGTGCCAGCAAGGGACAGGGGGCCTACGAGCAGTACTTC
CDR3aa: CASKGQGAYEQYF

abundance: few
len: 13
j_gene: TRBJ1-5
d_gene: .
v_gene: TRBV3-1/TRBV3-2
CDR3nt: TGTGCCAGCAGTTCAGGGGGCAATCAGCCCCAGCATTTT
CDR3aa: CASSSGGNQPQHF

abundance: .
len: 14
j_gene: TRBJ1-2
d_gene: .
v_gene: TRBV15
CDR3nt: TGTGCCACCAGCCCCCCCGACATACTCTATGGCTACACCTTC
CDR3aa: CATSPPDILYGYTF

abundance: .
len: 18
j_gene: TRBJ2-3
d_gene: .
v_gene: TRBV3-1/TRBV3-2
CDR3nt: TGTGCCAGCAGCCAAGATCTGGAGTGCCCTTCTTGCGGCGATACGCAGTATTTT
CDR3aa: CASSQDLECPSCGDTQYF

abundance: .
len: 16
j_gene: TRBJ2-7
d_gene: TRBD1
v_gene: TRBV28
CDR3nt: TGTGCCAGCAGCTTACCGGGACAGGCGATCTCCTACGAGCAGTACTTC
CDR3aa: CASSLPGQAISYEQYF

abundance: .
len: 12
j_gene: TRBJ1-4
d_gene: .
v_gene: TRBV19
CDR3nt: TGTGCCAGTAGTCCTCCCCTTAAGGGGCAAATTTTT
CDR3aa: CASSPPLKGQIF

abundance: .
len: 13
j_gene: TRBJ1-2
d_gene: .
v_gene: TRBV9
CDR3nt: TGTGCCAGCAGCAAGGACAGTAACTATGGCTACACCTTC
CDR3aa: CASSKDSNYGYTF

abundance: .
len: 15
j_gene: TRBJ1-3
d_gene: .
v_gene: TRBV18
CDR3nt: TGTGCCAGCTCCCCTTCACAGGCGCAAGGAAACACCATATATTTT
CDR3aa: CASSPSQAQGNTIYF

abundance: .
len: 14
j_gene: TRBJ2-7
d_gene: .
v_gene: TRBV7-9
CDR3nt: TGTGCCAGCAGTCGAGGGGCCCTTAGGGGGGAGCAGTACTTC
CDR3aa: CASSRGALRGEQYF

abundance: .
len: 14
j_gene: TRBJ1-4
d_gene: TRBD1
v_gene: TRBV28
CDR3nt: TGTGCCAGCGGATCGGACAGGCTTAATGAAAAACTGTTTTTT
CDR3aa: CASGSDRLNEKLFF

abundance: .
len: 14
j_gene: TRBJ1-6
d_gene: TRBD1
v_gene: TRBV2
CDR3nt: TGTGCCAGCAGCTCCGACAGGGGCGGGTCACCCCTCCACTTT
CDR3aa: CASSSDRGGSPLHF

abundance: .
len: 13
j_gene: TRBJ1-2
d_gene: .
v_gene: TRBV28
CDR3nt: TGTGCCAGCGGCCGGACAGAAGGTGTTGGCTACACCTTC
CDR3aa: CASGRTEGVGYTF

abundance: once
len: 12
j_gene: TRBJ1-1
d_gene: .
v_gene: TRBV19
CDR3nt: TGTGCCACCACACAGGGGAACACTGAAGCTTTCTTT
CDR3aa: CATTQGNTEAFF

abundance: .
len: 15
j_gene: TRBJ1-6
d_gene: TRBD1
v_gene: TRBV5-6
CDR3nt: TGTGCCAGCAGCTTCGTGGGGACAGGGTTATCACCCCTCCACTTT
CDR3aa: CASSFVGTGLSPLHF

abundance: .
len: 14
j_gene: TRBJ2-5
d_gene: .
v_gene: TRBV9
CDR3nt: TGTGCCAGCAGCGTAGACCCGGTCGGGGAGACCCAGTACTTC
CDR3aa: CASSVDPVGETQYF

abundance: .
len: 18
j_gene: TRBJ1-5
d_gene: .
v_gene: TRBV6-2/TRBV6-3
CDR3nt: TGTGCCAGCAGTTATTTGCGGGACCCCAGCGGTGGCAATCAGCCCCAGCATTTT
CDR3aa: CASSYLRDPSGGNQPQHF

abundance: .
len: 16
j_gene: TRBJ2-7
d_gene: TRBD1
v_gene: TRBV10-3
CDR3nt: TGTGCCATCAGTGAGCCCGGGACAGGGGGCAGCTACGAGCAGTACTTC
CDR3aa: CAISEPGTGGSYEQYF

abundance: .
len: 14
j_gene: TRBJ1-5
d_gene: TRBD1
v_gene: TRBV18
CDR3nt: TGTGCCAGCTCAGCCGGACAGGGTGGCCAGCCCCAGCATTTT
CDR3aa: CASSAGQGGQPQHF

abundance: .
len: 13
j_gene: TRBJ1-5
d_gene: .
v_gene: TRBV30
CDR3nt: TGTGCCTGGAGTGCCCCACCTAGGAAGCCCCAGCATTTT
CDR3aa: CAWSAPPRKPQHF

abundance: .
len: 16
j_gene: TRBJ1-3
d_gene: TRBD1
v_gene: TRBV18
CDR3nt: TGTGCCAGCTCACTGGGACAGATGAGCTCTGGAAACACCATATATTTT
CDR3aa: CASSLGQMSSGNTIYF

abundance: once
len: 15
j_gene: TRBJ1-6
d_gene: .
v_gene: TRBV25-1
CDR3nt: TGTGCCAGCAGTGCCGGACAGCGAAATAATTCACCCCTCCACTTT
CDR3aa: CASSAGQRNNSPLHF

abundance: .
len: 17
j_gene: TRBJ1-4
d_gene: .
v_gene: TRBV3-1/TRBV3-2
CDR3nt: TGTGCCAGCAGCCAAGAGACTCGGGGGACTACTAATGAAAAACTGTTTTTT
CDR3aa: CASSQETRGTTNEKLFF

abundance: .
len: 13
j_gene: TRBJ1-3
d_gene: TRBD1
v_gene: TRBV6-5
CDR3nt: TGTGCCAGCAGACAGGGGGCTGGAAACACCATATATTTT
CDR3aa: CASRQGAGNTIYF

abundance: .
len: 15
j_gene: TRBJ2-1
d_gene: TRBD2
v_gene: TRBV11-2
CDR3nt: TGTGCCAGCAGCGATACTAGCGCCACCTACAATGAGCAGTTCTTC
CDR3aa: CASSDTSATYNEQFF

abundance: once
len: 14
j_gene: TRBJ2-1
d_gene: .
v_gene: TRBV9
CDR3nt: TGTGCCAGCAGCGTAGGAGGGATTAACAATGAGCAGTTCTTC
CDR3aa: CASSVGGINNEQFF

abundance: .
len: 15
j_gene: TRBJ2-1
d_gene: TRBD2
v_gene: TRBV7-3
CDR3nt: TGTGCCAGCAGCCCCTCGTGGGGGGGAAGCAATGAGCAGTTCTTC
CDR3aa: CASSPSWGGSNEQFF

abundance: .
len: 19
j_gene: TRBJ2-1
d_gene: TRBD2
v_gene: TRBV19
CDR3nt: TGTGCCAGTAGACCTAAGGGGACTAGCGGGGGCCGGCGATACAATGAGCAGTTCTTC
CDR3aa: CASRPKGTSGGRRYNEQFF

abundance: .
len: 14
j_gene: TRBJ1-1
d_gene: .
v_gene: TRBV13
CDR3nt: TGTGCCAGCAGCTTAGACAGGGCGAACACTGAAGCTTTCTTT
CDR3aa: CASSLDRANTEAFF

abundance: .
len: 15
j_gene: TRBJ1-2
d_gene: .
v_gene: TRBV20-1
CDR3nt: TGCAGTGCTAGTACCTCCGGGACTCCGTTCTATGGCTACACCTTC
CDR3aa: CSASTSGTPFYGYTF

abundance: .
len: 15
j_gene: TRBJ1-2
d_gene: TRBD1
v_gene: TRBV7-9
CDR3nt: TGTGCCAGCAACGCGAACAGGGGGAGTAGCTATGGCTACACCTTC
CDR3aa: CASNANRGSSYGYTF

abundance: .
len: 17
j_gene: TRBJ2-1
d_gene: TRBD1
v_gene: TRBV9
CDR3nt: TGTGCCAGCAGCGTAGGGGACAGGGTCCCCCCGGGCAATGAGCAGTTCTTC
CDR3aa: CASSVGDRVPPGNEQFF

abundance: once
len: 13
j_gene: TRBJ1-2
d_gene: .
v_gene: TRBV19
CDR3nt: TGTGCCAGTTCCCAGACACAGGGTTTGGGCTACACCTTC
CDR3aa: CASSQTQGLGYTF

abundance: few
len: 13
j_gene: TRBJ1-4
d_gene: .
v_gene: TRBV18
CDR3nt: TGTGCCAGCGCCGCCCAGGGAAGTGAAAAACTGTTTTTT
CDR3aa: CASAAQGSEKLFF

abundance: .
len: 16
j_gene: TRBJ1-2
d_gene: .
v_gene: TRBV11-3
CDR3nt: TGTGCCAGCAGCCAGCTGGGGGCAGACCACAACTATGGCTACACCTTC
CDR3aa: CASSQLGADHNYGYTF

abundance: .
len: 16
j_gene: TRBJ1-3
d_gene: .
v_gene: TRBV14
CDR3nt: TGTGCCAGCAGCCACTGGGCAGTGCGCTCTGGAAACACCATATATTTT
CDR3aa: CASSHWAVRSGNTIYF

abundance: .
len: 15
j_gene: TRBJ1-6
d_gene: .
v_gene: TRBV30
CDR3nt: TGTGCCTGGAGTGTACGGTCTCTGAATAATTCACCCCTCCACTTT
CDR3aa: CAWSVRSLNNSPLHF

abundance: once
len: 14
j_gene: TRBJ2-7
d_gene: TRBD1
v_gene: TRBV27
CDR3nt: TGTGCCAGCAGTTCGTCCGGGACAGGGGACGAGCAGTACTTC
CDR3aa: CASSSSGTGDEQYF

abundance: .
len: 17
j_gene: TRBJ2-2
d_gene: .
v_gene: TRBV14
CDR3nt: TGTGCCAGCAGCCACCCAACTAGCCGCCCGGACACCGGGGAGCTGTTTTTT
CDR3aa: CASSHPTSRPDTGELFF

abundance: .
len: 18
j_gene: TRBJ1-1
d_gene: TRBD1
v_gene: TRBV15
CDR3nt: TGTGCCACCAGCAGAGATCTTGTGTGGACAGGGAAGAACACTGAAGCTTTCTTT
CDR3aa: CATSRDLVWTGKNTEAFF

abundance: .
len: 15
j_gene: TRBJ1-1
d_gene: TRBD1
v_gene: TRBV18
CDR3nt: TGTGCCAGCTCATTGCCGACAGGGGGGCACACTGAAGCTTTCTTT
CDR3aa: CASSLPTGGHTEAFF

abundance: .
len: 12
j_gene: TRBJ1-1
d_gene: .
v_gene: TRBV29-1
CDR3nt: TGCAGCGTTGAAAAGGGCGGGAGGAAAGCTTTCTTT
CDR3aa: CSVEKGGRKAFF

abundance: .
len: 13
j_gene: TRBJ1-6
d_gene: TRBD1
v_gene: TRBV10-3
CDR3nt: TGTGCCATCAGTGCCGACAGGGATTCACCCCTCCACTTT
CDR3aa: CAISADRDSPLHF

abundance: .
len: 15
j_gene: TRBJ1-6
d_gene: .
v_gene: TRBV7-3
CDR3nt: TGTGCCAGCAGCTTAGGCCCCTCCTATAATTCACCCCTCCACTTT
CDR3aa: CASSLGPSYNSPLHF

abundance: .
len: 17
j_gene: TRBJ1-5
d_gene: TRBD1
v_gene: TRBV5-4
CDR3nt: TGTGCCAGCAGCAATGCGTCGGCGGGACAGGGCAATCAGCCCCAGCATTTT
CDR3aa: CASSNASAGQGNQPQHF

abundance: .
len: 13
j_gene: TRBJ2-7
d_gene: TRBD1
v_gene: TRBV12-3/TRBV12-4
CDR3nt: TGTGCCAGCAGTTCGACAGGGTCCTACGAGCAGTACTTC
CDR3aa: CASSSTGSYEQYF